The entry below describes one T cell receptor beta chain. Its cognate antigen is unknown. Germline V gene lookup returns CDR1 DFQATT and CDR2 SNEGSKA (reference sequence). The J segment lost 10 bases and the V segment lost 6 bases, leaving 10 bases of the junction unmatched. This CDR3 spans 14 amino acids. The sample originates from a study of regulatory T cells in long-lasting Graves disease. The study, taken as a whole, reports: The study found TRBV28, TRBJ1-2 and TRBJ2-5 favored in persistent disease. Patients with persistent disease shared some 3,000 public clonotypes, outpacing the approximately 920 shared by new patients.

Arm-PCR of CDR3 regions with iRepertoire HTBI primers generated TCR beta libraries. MiXCR was run by TCRdb on the multiplex PCR reads, yielding one entry per CDR3 protein. The sample carries about 240,000 distinct CDR3 sequences, roughly a fifth recorded once. Time point: newly diagnosed GD, antithyroid drugs for less than 3 months. Isolated PBMC RNA provided the starting material for the TCR library. All patients originated from an endocrinology department located in Xi'an, China. The sample was peripheral blood mononuclear cells (PBMCs), taken at new diagnosis, from a patient treated with antithyroid drugs. This clonotype originated in a female donor with Graves disease. The gene calls are TRBV20-1 and TRBJ1-6; the match to TRBD1 covers 9 bases. The CDR3, as DNA: TGCAGTGCCAACCCGGGACAGGGTGTCTCACCCCTCCACTTT. Translated, it gives CSANPGQGVSPLHF.